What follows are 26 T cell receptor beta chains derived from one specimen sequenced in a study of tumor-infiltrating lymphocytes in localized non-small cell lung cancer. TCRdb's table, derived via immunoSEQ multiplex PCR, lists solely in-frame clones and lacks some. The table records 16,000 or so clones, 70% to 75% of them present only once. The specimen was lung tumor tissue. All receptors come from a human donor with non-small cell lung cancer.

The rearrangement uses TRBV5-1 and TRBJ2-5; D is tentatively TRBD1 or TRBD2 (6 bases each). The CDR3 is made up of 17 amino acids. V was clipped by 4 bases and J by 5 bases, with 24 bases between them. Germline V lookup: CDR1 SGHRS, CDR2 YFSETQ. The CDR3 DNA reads TGCGCCAGCAGCCCGGGGGCCCACGGCGGTGGAGGGGAGACCCAGTACTTC. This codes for CASSPGAHGGGGETQYF.

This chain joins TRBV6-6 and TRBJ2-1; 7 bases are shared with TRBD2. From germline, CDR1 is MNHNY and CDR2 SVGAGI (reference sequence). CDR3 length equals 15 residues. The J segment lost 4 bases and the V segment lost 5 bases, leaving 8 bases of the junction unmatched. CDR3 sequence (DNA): TGTGCCAGCAGTCCCGGCGTGCGGGGGTACAATGAGCAGTTCTTC. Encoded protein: CASSPGVRGYNEQFF.

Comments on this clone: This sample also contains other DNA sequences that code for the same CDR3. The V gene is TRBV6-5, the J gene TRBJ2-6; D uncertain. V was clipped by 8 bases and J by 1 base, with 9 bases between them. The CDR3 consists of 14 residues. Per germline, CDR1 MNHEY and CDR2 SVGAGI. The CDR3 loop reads CASSLGSGANVLTF. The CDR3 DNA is TGTGCCAGCTCTTTGGGGTCTGGGGCCAACGTCCTGACTTTC.

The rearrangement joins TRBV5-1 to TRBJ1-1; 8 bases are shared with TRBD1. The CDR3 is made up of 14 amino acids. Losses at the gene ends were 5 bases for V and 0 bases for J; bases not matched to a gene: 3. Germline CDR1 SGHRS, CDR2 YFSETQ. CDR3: CASSPDRVNTEAFF. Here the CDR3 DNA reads TGCGCCAGCAGTCCGGACAGGGTGAACACTGAAGCTTTCTTT.

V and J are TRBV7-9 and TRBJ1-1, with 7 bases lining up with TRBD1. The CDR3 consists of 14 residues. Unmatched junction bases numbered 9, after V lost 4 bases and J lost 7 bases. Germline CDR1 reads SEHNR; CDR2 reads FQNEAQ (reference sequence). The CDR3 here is CASSSARGQVEAFF. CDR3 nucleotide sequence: TGTGCCAGCAGCTCCGCGAGGGGGCAAGTTGAAGCTTTCTTT.

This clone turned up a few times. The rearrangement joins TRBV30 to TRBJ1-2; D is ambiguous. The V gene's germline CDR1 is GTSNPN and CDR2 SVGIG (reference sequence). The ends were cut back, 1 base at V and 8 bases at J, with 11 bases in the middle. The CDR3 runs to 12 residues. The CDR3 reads CAWSGSAGGYTF. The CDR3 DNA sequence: TGTGCCTGGAGTGGCTCAGCGGGGGGCTACACCTTC. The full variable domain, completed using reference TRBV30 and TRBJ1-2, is SQTIHQWPATLVQPVGSPLSLECTVEGTSNPNLYWYRQAAGRGLQLLFYSVGIGQISSEVPQNLSASRPQDRQFILSSKKLLLSDSGFYLCAWSGSAGGYTFGSGTRLTVV.

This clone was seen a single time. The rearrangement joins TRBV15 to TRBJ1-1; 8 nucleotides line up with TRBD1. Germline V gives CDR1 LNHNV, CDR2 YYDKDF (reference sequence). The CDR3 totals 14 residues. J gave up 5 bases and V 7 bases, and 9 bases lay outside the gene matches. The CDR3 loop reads CATNPDRVGTEAFF. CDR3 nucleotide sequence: TGTGCCACCAATCCGGACAGGGTGGGAACTGAAGCTTTCTTT.

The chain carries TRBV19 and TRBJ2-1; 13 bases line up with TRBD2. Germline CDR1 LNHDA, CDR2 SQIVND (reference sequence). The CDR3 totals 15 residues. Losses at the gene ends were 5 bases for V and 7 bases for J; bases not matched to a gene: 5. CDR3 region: CASSLLAGGRNEQFF. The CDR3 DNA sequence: TGTGCCAGTAGTCTACTAGCGGGGGGGCGAAATGAGCAGTTCTTC.

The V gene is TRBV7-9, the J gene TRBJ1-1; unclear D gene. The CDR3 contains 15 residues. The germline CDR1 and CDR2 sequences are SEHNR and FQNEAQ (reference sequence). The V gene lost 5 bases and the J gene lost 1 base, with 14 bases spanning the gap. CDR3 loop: CASSPSKMGNTEAFF. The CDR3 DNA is TGTGCCAGCAGCCCTAGTAAAATGGGGAACACTGAAGCTTTCTTT.

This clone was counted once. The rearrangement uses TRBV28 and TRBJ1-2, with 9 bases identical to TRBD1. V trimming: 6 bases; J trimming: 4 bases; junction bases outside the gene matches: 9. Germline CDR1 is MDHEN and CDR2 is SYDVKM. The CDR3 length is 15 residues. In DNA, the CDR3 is TGTGCCAGCAGCCCCTACAGGGGGCTCATCTATGGCTACACCTTC. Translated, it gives CASSPYRGLIYGYTF.

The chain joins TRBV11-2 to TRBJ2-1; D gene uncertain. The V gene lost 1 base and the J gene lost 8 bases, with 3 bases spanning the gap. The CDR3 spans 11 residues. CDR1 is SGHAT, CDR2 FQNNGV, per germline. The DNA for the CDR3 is TGTGCCAGCAGCTTAGTAGATGAGCAGTTCTTC. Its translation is CASSLVDEQFF.

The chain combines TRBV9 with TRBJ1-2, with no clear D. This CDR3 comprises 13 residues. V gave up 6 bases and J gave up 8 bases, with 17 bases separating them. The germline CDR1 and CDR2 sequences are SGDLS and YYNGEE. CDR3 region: CASTKTTDLGYTF. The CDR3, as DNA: TGTGCCAGCACAAAGACTACGGATCTCGGCTACACCTTC.

Here the CDR3 DNA reads TGTGCCAGCAGTTTCCCCCCGGAGCAGTTCTTC. Its translation: CASSFPPEQFF. The genes are TRBV27 and TRBJ2-1; no reliable D call. This CDR3 region has 11 residues. V was pared by 3 bases and J by 10 bases, with 7 bases between. Germline loops: CDR1 MNHEY, CDR2 SMNVEV (reference sequence).

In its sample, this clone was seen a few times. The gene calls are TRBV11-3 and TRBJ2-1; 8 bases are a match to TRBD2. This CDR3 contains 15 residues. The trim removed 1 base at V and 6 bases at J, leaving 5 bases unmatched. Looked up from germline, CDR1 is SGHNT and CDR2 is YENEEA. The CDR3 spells CASSLGTSKGNEQFF. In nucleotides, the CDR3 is TGTGCCAGCAGCTTAGGGACTAGCAAAGGCAATGAGCAGTTCTTC. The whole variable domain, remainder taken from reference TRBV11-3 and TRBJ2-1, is EAGVVQSPRYKIIEKKQPVAFWCNPISGHNTLYWYLQNLGQGPELLIRYENEEAVDDSQLPKDRFSAERLKGVDSTLKIQPAELGDSAVYLCASSLGTSKGNEQFFGPGTRLTVL.

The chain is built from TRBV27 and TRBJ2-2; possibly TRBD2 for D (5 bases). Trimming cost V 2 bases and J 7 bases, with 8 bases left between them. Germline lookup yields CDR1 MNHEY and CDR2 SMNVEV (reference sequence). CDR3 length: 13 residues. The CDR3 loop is CASSLEGHGELFF. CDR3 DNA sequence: TGTGCCAGCAGTTTAGAGGGCCACGGGGAGCTGTTTTTT.

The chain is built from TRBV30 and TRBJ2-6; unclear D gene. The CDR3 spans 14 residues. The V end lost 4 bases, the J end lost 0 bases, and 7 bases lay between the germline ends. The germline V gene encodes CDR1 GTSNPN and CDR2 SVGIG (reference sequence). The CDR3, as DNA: TGTGCCTGGATTGGGCACTCTGGGGCCAACGTCCTGACTTTC. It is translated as CAWIGHSGANVLTF.

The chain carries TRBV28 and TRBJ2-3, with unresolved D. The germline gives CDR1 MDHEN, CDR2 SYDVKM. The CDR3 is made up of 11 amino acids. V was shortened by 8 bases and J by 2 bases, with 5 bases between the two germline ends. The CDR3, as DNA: TGTGCCAGCCGCGACACAGATACGCAGTATTTT. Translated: CASRDTDTQYF.

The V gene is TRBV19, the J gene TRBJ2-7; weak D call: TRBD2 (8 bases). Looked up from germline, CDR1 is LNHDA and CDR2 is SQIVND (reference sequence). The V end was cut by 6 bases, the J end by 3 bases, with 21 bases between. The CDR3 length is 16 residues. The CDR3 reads CASSRGGTEGLYEQYF. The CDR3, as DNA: TGTGCCAGTAGCCGCGGGGGGACAGAGGGTCTCTACGAGCAGTACTTC.

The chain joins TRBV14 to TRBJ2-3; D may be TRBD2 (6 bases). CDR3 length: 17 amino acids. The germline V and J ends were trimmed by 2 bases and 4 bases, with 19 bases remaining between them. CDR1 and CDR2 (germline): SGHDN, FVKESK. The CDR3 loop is CASSQNRWRAGADTQYF. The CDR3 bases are TGTGCCAGCAGCCAAAATAGGTGGAGGGCTGGCGCAGATACGCAGTATTTT.

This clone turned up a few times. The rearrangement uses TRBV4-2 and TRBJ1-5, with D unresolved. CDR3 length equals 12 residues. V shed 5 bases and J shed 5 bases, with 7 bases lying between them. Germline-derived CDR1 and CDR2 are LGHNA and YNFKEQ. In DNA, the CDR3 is TGTGCCAGCAGCGGGTGGGATCAGCCCCAGCATTTT. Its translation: CASSGWDQPQHF.

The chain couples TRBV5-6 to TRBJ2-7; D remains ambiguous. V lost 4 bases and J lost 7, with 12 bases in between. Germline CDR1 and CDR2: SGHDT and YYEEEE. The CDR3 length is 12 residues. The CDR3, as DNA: TGTGCCAGCAGCCAAGGTAACCTGGAGCAGTACTTC. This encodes CASSQGNLEQYF.

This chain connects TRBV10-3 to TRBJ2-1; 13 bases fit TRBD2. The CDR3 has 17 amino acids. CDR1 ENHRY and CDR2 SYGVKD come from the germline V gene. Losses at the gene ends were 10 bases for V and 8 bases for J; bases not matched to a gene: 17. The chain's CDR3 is CATLGTSGTGVKDEQFF. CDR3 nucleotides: TGTGCCACCCTCGGGACTAGCGGGACGGGGGTTAAGGATGAGCAGTTCTTC.

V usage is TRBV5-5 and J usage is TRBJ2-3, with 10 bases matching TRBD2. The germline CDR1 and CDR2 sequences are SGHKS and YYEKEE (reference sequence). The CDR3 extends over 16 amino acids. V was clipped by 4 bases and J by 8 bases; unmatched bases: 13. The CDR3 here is CASSASRASGGGTQYF. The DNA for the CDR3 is TGTGCCAGCAGCGCGAGCAGGGCTAGCGGGGGTGGTACGCAGTATTTT.

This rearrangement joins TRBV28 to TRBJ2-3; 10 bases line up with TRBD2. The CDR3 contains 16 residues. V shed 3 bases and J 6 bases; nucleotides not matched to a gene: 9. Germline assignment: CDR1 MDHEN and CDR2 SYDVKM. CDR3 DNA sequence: TGTGCCAGCAGTTTCCCTAGCGGGAGTCGTGCCGATACGCAGTATTTT. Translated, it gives CASSFPSGSRADTQYF.

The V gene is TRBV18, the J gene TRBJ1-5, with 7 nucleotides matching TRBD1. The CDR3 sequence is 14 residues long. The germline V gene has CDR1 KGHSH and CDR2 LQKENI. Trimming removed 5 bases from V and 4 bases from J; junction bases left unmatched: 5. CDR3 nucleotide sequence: TGTGCCAGCTCAGTCGACAGGGTGAATCAGCCCCAGCATTTT. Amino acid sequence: CASSVDRVNQPQHF. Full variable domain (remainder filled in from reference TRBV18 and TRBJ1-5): NAGVMQNPRHLVRRRGQEARLRCSPMKGHSHVYWYRQLPEEGLKFMVYLQKENIIDESGMPKERFSAEFPKEGPSILRIQQVVRGDSAAYFCASSVDRVNQPQHFGDGTRLSIL.

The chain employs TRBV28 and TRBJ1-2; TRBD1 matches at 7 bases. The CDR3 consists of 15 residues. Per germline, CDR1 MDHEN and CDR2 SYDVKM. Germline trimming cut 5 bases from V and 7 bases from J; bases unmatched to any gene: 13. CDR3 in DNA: TGTGCCAGCAGTCGGACAGGCCCCCCGGAGTCTGGCTACACCTTC. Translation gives CASSRTGPPESGYTF.